This T cell receptor (beta chain) was profiled in a study of cytomegalovirus exposure and HLA in healthy donors (dated by TCRdb to 2016 to 2017). Background for the entire study: In an earlier analysis of roughly 500 of the donors, around 300 Gb of sequence data and 100 million or so unique TCR beta sequences from roughly 190 million T cells were reported. Donor age, sex, ethnicity and CMV serostatus were compiled together with the repertoire data. To decide whether each TCR beta V gene segment behaved as functional or pseudogenic, an earlier analysis of some 580 of the donors relied on high-throughput TCR beta sequencing. Class I and class II HLA loci were covered by the typing at four-digit resolution. Genome-wide SNP genotypes for about three fifths of the roughly 670 donors were used in a later genetic analysis, which treated that subset as a discovery cohort. Of the roughly 400 genotyped donors, around 81% fell in the genetic ancestry cluster associated with self-reported Caucasian donors. Every discovery cohort repertoire had been produced on one sequencing platform. Using immunosequencing, the study profiled T cell repertoires from 666 subjects and related those repertoires to cytomegalovirus serostatus. Among over 350 genotyped donors of the cohort, an average of roughly 240,000 unique TCR beta nucleotide sequences were sequenced per donor, roughly 18% of them non-productive. To predict cytomegalovirus infection status, the study combined high-throughput TCR immunosequencing, statistical association of individual TCRs with disease status, and machine learning. Rather than drawing on any new phenotypic data, the later analysis identified candidate immune exposures from TCR beta sequences and the way those sequences occurred across donors. An early release covering more than 500 HLA-typed donors comprised roughly 300 gigabases of sequencing data and approximately 80 million unique TCR sequences. A later analysis re-examined previously published TCR beta repertoires from 500 to 700 donors and added high-resolution HLA genotyping to investigate patterns of TCR occurrence. The study was designed to test whether signatures of past pathogen exposure could be identified by cataloging public T cell receptors. Besides the first cohort of around 700 subjects, a separate validation cohort made up of roughly 120 different subjects was used. Because of strong linkage in the cohort, roughly five DR-DQ haplotypes were treated as single units for association and clustering. Typing coverage varied by locus: about 620-630 donors for A, B, C, DRB1 and DQB1; roughly 520 for DQA1; about 590 for DPA1; approximately 490 for DPB1.

Trimming removed 0 bases from V and 2 bases from J, leaving 11 bases between the germline ends. The CDR3 starts with the cysteine, ends with the phenylalanine, and has 16 residues. The DNA shown is the 48-base CDR3, in frame from base 1. For CDR1 and CDR2, the germline V gene lists ENHRY and SYGVKD. The cohort comprised 666 healthy bone marrow donors. At the time of sampling, every cohort member was nominally healthy, though immune exposures that went unrecorded were likely present. The donor tested CMV seropositive, placing the donor among the 250 to 300 seropositive members of the cohort. Each donor provided a peripheral blood sample, and peripheral blood mononuclear cells were used for TCR beta sequencing. The Qiagen DNeasy Blood Extraction Kit was used to extract genomic DNA from the blood cell samples. Study-wide findings and limitations: The cohort was sequenced for TCR beta chains only, and without alpha or paired-chain data the features that could be detected were limited. A later analysis reported that several top co-occurrence clusters appeared linked to parvovirus B19, influenza, CMV and Epstein-Barr virus. Because counts were too low, roughly 16 rarely observed V segments, including chromosome 9 orphons, were excluded from the earlier analysis of around 590 of the donors. For the cohort, immune exposure information was limited to CMV serostatus. A further reported finding was that TCR beta sequences accurately predicted the HLA-A and HLA-B alleles for most subjects in the first cohort. Because the 87-base-pair reads could not distinguish some IMGT-functional V segments, including TRBV6-2 and TRBV6-3, those segments were excluded. The study gave a list of more than 150 TCR beta chains associated with cytomegalovirus. A cluster of highly shared sequence variants was judged likely to represent a technical artifact of the sequencing pipeline. HLA typing was unavailable for some donors at each locus, so association tests used only the typed subset. Three of the identified cytomegalovirus-associated TCR beta chains were confirmed in vitro to be specific for cytomegalovirus antigens. Across donors, most TCR sequences were observed very rarely, whereas some public TCRs were present in many individuals. Linkage disequilibrium might explain the correlated functional status among segregating V segments, but an unknown experimental factor could not be excluded. When HLA alleles, especially DR and DQ, strongly co-occurred, TCR associations were difficult to assign to individual alleles. In a later analysis, HLA-associated TCR beta chains were found to be more clonally expanded and to have lower generation probabilities than equally common non-associated chains. In both the original and validation cohorts, the classifier was reported to diagnose cytomegalovirus status with high specificity and sensitivity. A later analysis found that TCR association rates varied across HLA loci, with DRB1 alleles showing the most associated TCRs and HLA-C alleles the fewest. In a later genetic analysis, fewer N-insertions in productive TCRs were reported among donors in an Asian-associated ancestry cluster than the roughly 700-donor mean. According to a later analysis, most CMV-associated TCR beta chains appeared to be HLA-restricted, and the HLA associations seemed to be driven largely by CMV exposure. An earlier analysis of approximately 600 of the donors showed that most TCR beta V segments appeared in productive rearrangements either about 87% or about 30% of the time, which broadly matched IMGT annotations. Specific HLA alleles were associated with 16,951 TCR beta sequences at a false discovery rate of 0.05 in a later analysis. Sequencing depth was assumed to be roughly uniform across donors in the presence/absence analyses, though that assumption may not hold. An association between a missense DCLRE1C variant and V-gene and J-gene trimming of TCR beta chains was found in a later genetic analysis and replicated in an independent cohort. According to the authors, the approach could potentially be generalized to other disease states and immunological phenotypes.

The library relied on the immunoSEQ multiplex PCR assay. A mixture of 60 forward primers for TCR Vbeta segments and 13 reverse primers for TCR Jbeta segments was used in the multiplex PCR. The CDR3 region of rearranged TCR beta genes was amplified from genomic DNA by a multiplex PCR assay. The amplified TCR beta libraries were sequenced on the Illumina HiSeq System as 87-base-pair reads. The original pipeline was this. A later analysis tallied 75 million to 95 million unique TCR beta chains across the 666 repertoires, and approximately 12 million of those chains were shared by two or more donors. Raw reads were error-corrected and collapsed into unique sequences with a nearest-neighbor algorithm that merged closely related sequences to remove PCR and sequencing errors. V, D and J gene segments were assigned by aligning CDR3 sequences to IMGT reference sequences. For a sequence to be retained, a match of at least six nucleotides was required to both a V gene segment and a J gene segment. A rearrangement counted as productive if the CDR3 had no stop codons and remained in frame with V and J, and every other rearrangement counted as non-productive. Following IMGT convention, CDR3 was defined as the stretch from the second conserved V-encoded cysteine to the conserved J-encoded phenylalanine. In an earlier analysis of more than 550 of the donors, sequences lacking an unambiguous match to a single V gene segment were excluded. An earlier analysis of several hundred of the donors classified V segments as functional when productive rearrangements were above 56.7% and as segregating when the standard deviation between donors was above 5%. A statistical classification framework was built for diagnosing cytomegalovirus status from the catalog of TCR beta chain sequences. In a later analysis, TCR nucleotide sequences were compared against IMGT/GENE-DB human TR gene sequences so that V and J genes could be assigned. The TCRdist pipeline was used in a later analysis to assign CDR3 sequences and most-parsimonious VDJ recombination scenarios. In a later analysis, each TCR beta chain was defined by its CDR3 amino acid sequence together with its V-gene family, and reads lacking a unique V-gene family were excluded. As a way to deal with suspected cross-contamination and a sequencing artifact, a later analysis dropped 450 to 700 nucleotide sequences that were highly shared and had low generation probability. In a later analysis, a clonal expansion index was calculated for each public chain from normalized within-repertoire ranks of inferred template counts. In a later analysis, generation probabilities were computed with a VDJ recombination model fitted to out-of-frame rearrangements, and the resulting probabilities were checked against IGoR. Hypergeometric tests were used in a later analysis to score TCR-TCR, TCR-HLA and TCR-CMV co-occurrence, with a repertoire-size bias correction applied to the TCR pairs. To estimate false discovery rates, a later analysis permuted the HLA or CMV assignments 20 times. A later analysis grouped co-occurring TCRs with DBSCAN, adding TCRdist sequence similarity when clustering within HLA-allele-positive subsets. Co-occurrence clustering excluded repertoires with fewer than 30,000 or more than 120,000 public chains, plus five with anomalous nucleotide sharing. TCRdb mirrors the immuneACCESS table, restricted to in-frame sequences. Some clones are absent from its copies; in checked studies, under half trace to an unresolved V gene, and the reason for the others is unknown. Clone size and V and J calls were adopted from that table, with D and trimming inferred from the DNA. Present in this sample are roughly 190,000 clones, roughly 86% of which were seen just once. The top ten hold about 3.4% of the sample.

Turning to this clone: Its specific antigen is unknown. The record has no base qualities; no much larger clone is one base away.

What was sequenced was PBMCs. This sequence uses TRBV10-3 and TRBJ2-1; matching of 5 bases hints at TRBD2 as the D gene. This clonotype originated in a man in his forties or fifties in good health and CMV-seropositive. For the CDR3, the sequence is CAISESKSGAYNEQFF. The DNA reads as follows: TGTGCCATCAGTGAGTCCAAATCCGGGGCCTACAATGAGCAGTTCTTC.